Included here is one T cell receptor (beta chain) sequence, with context. The germline CDR1 and CDR2 sequences are SGHNT and YYREEE (reference sequence). The CDR3 extends over 15 amino acids. The V gene end was trimmed by 3 bases and the J gene end by 2 bases; junction bases not matched to a gene: 5. These data originate in a study of blood T cell repertoires in COVID-19. Study overall: Material from acute and convalescent COVID-19 was sourced from the United States, Italy and Spain. The analysed material was cDNA or gDNA that came from T cells, B-cell-depleted T cells, or PBMCs.

Profiled with immunoSEQ multiplex PCR; TCRdb holds only in-frame clones, not every one. The sample comprises over 150,000 clones, roughly 89% of which are singletons, and around 3.9% rests with the top ten. The genes are TRBV5-4 and TRBJ2-3; 8 bases map to TRBD2. The TCR was taken from a woman between 55 and 75 years old who had recovered from COVID-19. The sample was peripheral blood. The CDR3 region is CASSSRGGNTDTQYF. CDR3 bases: TGTGCCAGCAGCTCACGGGGGGGGAACACAGATACGCAGTATTTT.